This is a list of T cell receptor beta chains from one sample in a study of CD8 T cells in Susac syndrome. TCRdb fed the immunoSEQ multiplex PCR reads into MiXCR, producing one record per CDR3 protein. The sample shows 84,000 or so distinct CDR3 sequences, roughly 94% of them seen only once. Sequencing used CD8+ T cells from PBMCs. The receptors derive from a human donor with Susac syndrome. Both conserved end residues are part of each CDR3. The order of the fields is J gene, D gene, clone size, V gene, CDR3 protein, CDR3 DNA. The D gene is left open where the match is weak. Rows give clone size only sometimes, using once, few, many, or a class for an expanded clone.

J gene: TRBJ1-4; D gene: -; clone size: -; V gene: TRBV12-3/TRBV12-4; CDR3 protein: CASREETTNEKLFF; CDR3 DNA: TGTGCCAGCAGAGAAGAAACAACTAATGAAAAACTGTTTTTT
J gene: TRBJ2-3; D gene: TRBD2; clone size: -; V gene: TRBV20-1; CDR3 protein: CSAEGGLAGADTQYF; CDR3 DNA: TGCAGTGCTGAGGGTGGACTAGCGGGAGCAGATACGCAGTATTTT
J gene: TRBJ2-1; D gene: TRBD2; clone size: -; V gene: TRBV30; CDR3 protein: CAWTNGREDEQFF; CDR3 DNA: TGTGCCTGGACCAACGGGAGGGAGGATGAGCAGTTCTTC
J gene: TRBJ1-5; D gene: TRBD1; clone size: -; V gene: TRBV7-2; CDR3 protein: CASSLVSGGQPQHF; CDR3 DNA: TGTGCCAGCAGCTTAGTTTCAGGGGGTCAGCCCCAGCATTTT
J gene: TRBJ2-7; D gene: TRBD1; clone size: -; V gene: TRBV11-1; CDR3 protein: CASTLSRDREDSYEQYF; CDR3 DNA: TGTGCCAGCACCTTATCGCGGGACAGGGAGGACTCCTACGAGCAGTACTTC
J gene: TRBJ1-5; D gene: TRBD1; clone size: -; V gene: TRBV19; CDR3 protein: CASSMGQGYQPQHF; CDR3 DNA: TGTGCCAGTAGTATGGGACAGGGATATCAGCCCCAGCATTTT
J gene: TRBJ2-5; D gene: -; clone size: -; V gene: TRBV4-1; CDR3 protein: CASSITDGIQETQYF; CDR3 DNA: TGCGCCAGCAGCATCACGGACGGTATACAAGAGACCCAGTACTTC
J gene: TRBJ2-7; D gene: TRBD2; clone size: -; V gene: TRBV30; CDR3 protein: CAWSVGAGRSYEQYF; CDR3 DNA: TGTGCCTGGAGTGTAGGAGCGGGACGCTCCTACGAGCAGTACTTC
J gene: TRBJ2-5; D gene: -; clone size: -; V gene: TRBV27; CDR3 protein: CASSLSLGFQETQYF; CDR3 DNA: TGTGCCAGCAGTTTATCGCTAGGATTCCAAGAGACCCAGTACTTC
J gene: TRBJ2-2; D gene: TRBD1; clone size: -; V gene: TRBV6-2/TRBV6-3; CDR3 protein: CASREGDRGHTGELFF; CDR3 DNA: TGTGCCAGCAGAGAAGGGGACAGGGGCCACACCGGGGAGCTGTTTTTT
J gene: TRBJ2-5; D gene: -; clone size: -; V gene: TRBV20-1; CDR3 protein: CSPSQETQYF; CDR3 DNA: TGCAGCCCCTCCCAAGAGACCCAGTACTTC
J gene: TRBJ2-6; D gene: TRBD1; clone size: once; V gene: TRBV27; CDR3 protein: CASSSRTGTEGSGANVLTF; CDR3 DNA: TGTGCCAGCAGTTCCCGGACAGGGACCGAAGGCTCTGGGGCCAACGTCCTGACTTTC
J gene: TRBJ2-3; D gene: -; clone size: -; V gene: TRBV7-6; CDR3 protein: CASSLPGASTDTQYF; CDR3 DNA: TGTGCCAGCAGCCTCCCGGGGGCTAGCACAGATACGCAGTATTTT
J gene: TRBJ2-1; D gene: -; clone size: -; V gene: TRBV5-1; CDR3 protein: CASSSDERVSSYNEQFF; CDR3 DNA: TGCGCCAGCAGCTCTGACGAGCGGGTGAGCTCCTACAATGAGCAGTTCTTC
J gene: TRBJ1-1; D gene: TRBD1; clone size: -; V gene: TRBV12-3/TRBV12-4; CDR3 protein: CASRSGTEGPEAFF; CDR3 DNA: TGTGCCAGCAGATCCGGGACAGAGGGCCCTGAAGCTTTCTTT
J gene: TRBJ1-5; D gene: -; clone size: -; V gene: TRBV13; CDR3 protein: CASSISNQPQHF; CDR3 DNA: TGTGCCAGCAGCATAAGCAATCAGCCCCAGCATTTT
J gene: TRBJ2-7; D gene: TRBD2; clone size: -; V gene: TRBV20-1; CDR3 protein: CSAETGLAGGEQYF; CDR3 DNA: TGCAGTGCCGAAACGGGACTAGCGGGAGGCGAGCAGTACTTC
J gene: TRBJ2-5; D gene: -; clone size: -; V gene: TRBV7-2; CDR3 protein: CASREYGGETQYF; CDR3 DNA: TGTGCCAGCAGGGAATACGGCGGGGAGACCCAGTACTTC
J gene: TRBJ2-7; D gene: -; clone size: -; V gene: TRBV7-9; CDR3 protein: CASSPTWGTSYEQYF; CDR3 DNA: TGTGCCAGCAGCCCCACCTGGGGCACCTCCTACGAGCAGTACTTC
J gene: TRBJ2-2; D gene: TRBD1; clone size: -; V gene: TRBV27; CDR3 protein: CASSRQGPGELFF; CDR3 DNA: TGTGCCAGCAGTCGACAGGGGCCCGGGGAGCTGTTTTTT
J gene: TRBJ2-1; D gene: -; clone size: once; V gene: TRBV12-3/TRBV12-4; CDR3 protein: CASSVGYNEQFF; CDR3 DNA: TGTGCCAGCAGCGTTGGCTACAATGAGCAGTTCTTC
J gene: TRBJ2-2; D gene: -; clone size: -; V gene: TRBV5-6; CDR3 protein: CASSLGLGLFF; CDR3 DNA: TGTGCCAGCAGCTTGGGGCTGGGGCTGTTTTTT
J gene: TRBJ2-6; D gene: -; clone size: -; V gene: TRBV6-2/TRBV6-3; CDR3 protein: CASCPPGDGANVLTF; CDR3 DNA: TGTGCCAGTTGTCCACCAGGGGACGGGGCCAACGTCCTGACTTTC
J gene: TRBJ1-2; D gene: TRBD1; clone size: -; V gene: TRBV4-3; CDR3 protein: CASSPGTGNYGYTF; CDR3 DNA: TGCGCCAGCAGCCCCGGGACAGGGAACTATGGCTACACCTTC
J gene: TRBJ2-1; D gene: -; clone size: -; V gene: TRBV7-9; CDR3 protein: CASSLGGINEQFF; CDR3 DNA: TGTGCCAGCAGCTTAGGAGGTATTAATGAGCAGTTCTTC
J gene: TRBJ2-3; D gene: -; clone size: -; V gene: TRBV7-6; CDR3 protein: CASSLLGGADTQYF; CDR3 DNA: TGTGCCAGCAGCTTACTCGGGGGTGCAGATACGCAGTATTTT
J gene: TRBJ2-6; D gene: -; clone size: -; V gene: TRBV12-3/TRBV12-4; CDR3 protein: CASSLARSGANVLTF; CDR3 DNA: TGTGCCAGCAGCTTAGCGAGGTCTGGGGCCAACGTCCTGACTTTC
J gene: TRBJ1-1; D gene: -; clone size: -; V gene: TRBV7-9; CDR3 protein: CASSLPSTEAFF; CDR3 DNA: TGTGCCAGCAGCCTCCCGAGCACTGAAGCTTTCTTT
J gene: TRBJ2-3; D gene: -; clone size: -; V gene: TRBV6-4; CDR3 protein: CASSDSDSTDTQYF; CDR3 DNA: TGTGCCAGCAGTGACTCGGACAGCACAGATACGCAGTATTTT
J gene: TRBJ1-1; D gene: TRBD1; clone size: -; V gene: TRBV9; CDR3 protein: CASSVGQMNTEAFF; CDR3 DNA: TGTGCCAGCAGCGTGGGACAGATGAACACTGAAGCTTTCTTT
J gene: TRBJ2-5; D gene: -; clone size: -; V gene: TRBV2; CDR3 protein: CASSGVRDQETQYF; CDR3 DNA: TGTGCCAGCAGTGGAGTCCGGGACCAAGAGACCCAGTACTTC
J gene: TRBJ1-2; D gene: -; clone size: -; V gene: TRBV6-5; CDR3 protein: CASSPDPLADGYTF; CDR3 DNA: TGTGCCAGCAGTCCCGACCCCCTAGCCGATGGCTACACCTTC
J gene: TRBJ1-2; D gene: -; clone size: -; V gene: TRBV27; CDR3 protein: CASGFMGGEYGYTF; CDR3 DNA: TGTGCCAGCGGTTTCATGGGGGGCGAATATGGCTACACCTTC